This entry features one TCR beta chain sequence. The sample belongs to a study of blood T cell repertoires in COVID-19. In the study overall: From the United States, Italy and Spain came samples of acute and convalescent COVID-19.

TCRdb's copy holds only in-frame clones and misses some; the assay was immunoSEQ multiplex PCR. The sample contains 240,000 or so clones, about nine tenths of which appear only once. CDR1 and CDR2 (germline): MNHNS, SASEGT. Trimming shortened V by 5 bases and J by 0 bases, and 11 bases separated the two germline ends. This CDR3 is built from 15 residues. The chain couples TRBV6-1 to TRBJ1-5, with D perhaps TRBD1 (5 bases). Sequenced: peripheral blood. The receptor comes from a man in his sixties with acute or convalescent COVID-19. The CDR3 spells CASSLTVSSNQPQHF. The CDR3, as DNA: TGTGCCAGCAGTTTGACAGTCTCTAGCAATCAGCCCCAGCATTTT.